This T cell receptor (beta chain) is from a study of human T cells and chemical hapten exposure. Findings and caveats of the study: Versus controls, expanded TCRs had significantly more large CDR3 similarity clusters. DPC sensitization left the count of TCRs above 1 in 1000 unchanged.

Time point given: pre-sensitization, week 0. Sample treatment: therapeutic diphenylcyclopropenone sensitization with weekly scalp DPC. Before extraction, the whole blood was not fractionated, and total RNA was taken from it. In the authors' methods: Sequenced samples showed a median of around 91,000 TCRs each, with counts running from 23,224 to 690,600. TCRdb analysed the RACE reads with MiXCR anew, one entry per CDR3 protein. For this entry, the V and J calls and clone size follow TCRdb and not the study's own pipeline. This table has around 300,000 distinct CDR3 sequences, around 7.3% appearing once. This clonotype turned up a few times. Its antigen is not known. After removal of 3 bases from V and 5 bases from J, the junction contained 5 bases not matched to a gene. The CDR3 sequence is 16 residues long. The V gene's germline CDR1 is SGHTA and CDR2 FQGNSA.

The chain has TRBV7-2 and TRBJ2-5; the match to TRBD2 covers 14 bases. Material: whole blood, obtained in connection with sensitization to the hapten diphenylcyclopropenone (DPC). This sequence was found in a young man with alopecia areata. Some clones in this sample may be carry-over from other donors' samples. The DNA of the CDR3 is TGTGCCAGCAGCTTGGGGACTAGCGGGGGCGGCGAGACCCAGTACTTC. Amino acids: CASSLGTSGGGETQYF.